This T cell receptor (beta chain) is drawn from a study of blood T cell repertoires in COVID-19. At the level of the study: Researchers got acute and convalescent COVID-19 samples from the United States, Italy and Spain.

The data were produced by immunoSEQ multiplex PCR, yet TCRdb's version contains in-frame clones alone and is incomplete. The data show tens of thousands of clones, about nine tenths seen once. Unmatched junction bases numbered 18, after V lost 4 bases and J lost 3 bases. Germline assignment: CDR1 SGHVS and CDR2 FQNEAQ. This CDR3 is 20 amino acids long. This chain uses TRBV7-8 with TRBJ2-7; 13 bases fit TRBD2. What was sequenced was peripheral blood. This clonotype was sampled from a woman aged 50 to 65 with active or convalescent COVID-19. CDR3 sequence reads: CASSSLRRLAGGPLNYEQYF. DNA of the CDR3: TGTGCCAGCAGCTCCCTACGACGACTAGCGGGAGGACCACTAAACTACGAGCAGTACTTC.